Reported below is one T cell receptor (beta chain). The data originate from a study of shared T cell receptors in the human thymus. TCRdb's copy holds only in-frame clones and misses some; the assay was immunoSEQ multiplex PCR. In the table there are 700,000 or so clones, approximately 85% of which are singletons. In addition, the sample was reused for a study of human thymus T cells.

Sequencing used thymocytes. This sequence originates from a girl under three years old with a congenital heart defect.

CDR3 nucleotides: TGCGCCAGCAGCCTGCGAACTCTCCGGGACAGGAAAACGAACACTGAAGCTTTCTTT. Translating it yields CASSLRTLRDRKTNTEAFF. The rearrangement uses TRBV5-1 and TRBJ1-1; 8 positions agree with TRBD1. The V segment lost 4 bases and the J segment 1 base; nucleotides outside the gene matches: 18. Germline CDR1 reads SGHRS; CDR2 reads YFSETQ. CDR3 size: 19 residues.